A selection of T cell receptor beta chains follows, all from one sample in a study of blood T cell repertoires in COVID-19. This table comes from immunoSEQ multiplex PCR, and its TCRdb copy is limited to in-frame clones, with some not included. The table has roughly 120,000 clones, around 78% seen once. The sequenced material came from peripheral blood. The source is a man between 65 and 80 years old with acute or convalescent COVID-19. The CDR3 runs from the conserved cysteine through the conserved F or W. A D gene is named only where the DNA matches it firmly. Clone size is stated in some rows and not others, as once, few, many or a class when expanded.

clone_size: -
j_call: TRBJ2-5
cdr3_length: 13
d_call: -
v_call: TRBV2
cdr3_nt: TGTGCCAGCAGTATCAGGGAGGTGGAGACCCAGTACTTC
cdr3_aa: CASSIREVETQYF

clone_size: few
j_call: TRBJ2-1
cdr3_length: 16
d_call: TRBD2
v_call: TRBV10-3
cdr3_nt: TGTGCCATCAGTTCCAAGACTAGCGCCGGGAACAATGAGCAGTTCTTC
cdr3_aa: CAISSKTSAGNNEQFF

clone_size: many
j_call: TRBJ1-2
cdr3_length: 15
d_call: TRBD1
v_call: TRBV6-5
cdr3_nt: TGTGCCAGCAGTTCCCCCGGGACAGGGATTATGGGCTACACCTTC
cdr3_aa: CASSSPGTGIMGYTF

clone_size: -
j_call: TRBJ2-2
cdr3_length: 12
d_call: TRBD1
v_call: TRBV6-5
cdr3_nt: TGTGCCAGCAAAGGGGGCTTGGGGGAGCTGTTTTTT
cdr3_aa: CASKGGLGELFF

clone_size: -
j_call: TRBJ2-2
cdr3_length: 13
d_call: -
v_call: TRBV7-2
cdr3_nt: TGTGCCAGCAGCTTCAAGCTTCCCGGGGAGCTGTTTTTT
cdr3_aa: CASSFKLPGELFF

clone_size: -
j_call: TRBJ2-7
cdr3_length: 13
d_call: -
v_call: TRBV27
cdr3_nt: TGTGCCAGCAGGGCCAGGGGCTCCTACGAGCAGTACTTC
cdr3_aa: CASRARGSYEQYF

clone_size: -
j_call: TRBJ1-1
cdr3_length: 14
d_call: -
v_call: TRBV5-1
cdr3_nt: TGCGCCAGCAGCCCAGGACAGTTGGGCGCTGAAGCTTTCTTT
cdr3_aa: CASSPGQLGAEAFF

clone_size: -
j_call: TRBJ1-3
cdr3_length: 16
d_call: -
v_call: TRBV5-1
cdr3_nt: TGCGCCAGCAGCTTGGAGCGGGGCGGCGGGGGAAACACCATATATTTT
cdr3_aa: CASSLERGGGGNTIYF

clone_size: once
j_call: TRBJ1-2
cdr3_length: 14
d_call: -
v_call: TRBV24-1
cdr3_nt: TGTGCCACCAGTGGTTCCCCTAGGGCAGGGGGCTACACCTTC
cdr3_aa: CATSGSPRAGGYTF

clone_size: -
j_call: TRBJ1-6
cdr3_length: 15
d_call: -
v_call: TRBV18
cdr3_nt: TGTGCCAGCTCACCAAGCACAGCTATTAATTCACCCCTCCACTTT
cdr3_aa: CASSPSTAINSPLHF

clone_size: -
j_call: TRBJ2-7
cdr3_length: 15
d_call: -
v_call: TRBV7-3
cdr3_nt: TGTGCCAGCAGCTTACATCCCGGGGAGAGGTACGAGCAGTACTTC
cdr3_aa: CASSLHPGERYEQYF

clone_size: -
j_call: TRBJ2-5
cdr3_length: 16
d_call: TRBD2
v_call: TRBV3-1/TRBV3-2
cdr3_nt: TGTGCCAGCAGCCAAGGTGGCGGGGGGGGATCGGAGACCCAGTACTTC
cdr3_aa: CASSQGGGGGSETQYF

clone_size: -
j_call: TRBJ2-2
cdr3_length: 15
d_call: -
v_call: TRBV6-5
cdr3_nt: TGTGCCAGCAGTTATTGGGCAGGGGTAACCGGGGAGCTGTTTTTT
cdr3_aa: CASSYWAGVTGELFF

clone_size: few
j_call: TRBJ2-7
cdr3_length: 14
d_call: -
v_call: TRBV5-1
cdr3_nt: TGCGCCAGCAGCGGAGACGCGGTCTCCTACGAGCAGTACTTC
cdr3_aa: CASSGDAVSYEQYF

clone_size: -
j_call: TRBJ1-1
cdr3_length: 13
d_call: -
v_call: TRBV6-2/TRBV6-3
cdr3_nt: TGTGCCAGCAGTTACTACGGGGGGATAGAAGCTTTCTTT
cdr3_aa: CASSYYGGIEAFF

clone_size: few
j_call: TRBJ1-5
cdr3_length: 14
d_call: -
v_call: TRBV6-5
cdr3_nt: TGTGCCAGCAGCCACACGACAGACAATCAGCCCCAGCATTTT
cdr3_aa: CASSHTTDNQPQHF

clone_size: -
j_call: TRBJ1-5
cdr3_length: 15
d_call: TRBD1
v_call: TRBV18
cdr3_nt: TGTGCCAGCTCGCAGACAGGGGGCGGGTATCAGCCCCAGCATTTT
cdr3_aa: CASSQTGGGYQPQHF

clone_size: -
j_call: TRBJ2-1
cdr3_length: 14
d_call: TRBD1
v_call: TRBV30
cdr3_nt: TGTGCCTGGAGCCAGGGGGTCAGTAGGAATGAGCAGTTCTTC
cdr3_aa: CAWSQGVSRNEQFF

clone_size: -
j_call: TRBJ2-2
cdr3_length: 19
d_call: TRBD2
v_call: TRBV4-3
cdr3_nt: TGCGCCAGCAGCCAACTAGGGAGGGAGCGGGGGCCCTCCACCGGGGAGCTGTTTTTT
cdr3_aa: CASSQLGRERGPSTGELFF

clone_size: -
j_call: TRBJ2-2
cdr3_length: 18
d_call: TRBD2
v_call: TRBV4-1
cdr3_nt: TGCGCCAGCAGCCCGTCCGGGAGGGGGGGCGCGAACACCGGGGAGCTGTTTTTT
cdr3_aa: CASSPSGRGGANTGELFF